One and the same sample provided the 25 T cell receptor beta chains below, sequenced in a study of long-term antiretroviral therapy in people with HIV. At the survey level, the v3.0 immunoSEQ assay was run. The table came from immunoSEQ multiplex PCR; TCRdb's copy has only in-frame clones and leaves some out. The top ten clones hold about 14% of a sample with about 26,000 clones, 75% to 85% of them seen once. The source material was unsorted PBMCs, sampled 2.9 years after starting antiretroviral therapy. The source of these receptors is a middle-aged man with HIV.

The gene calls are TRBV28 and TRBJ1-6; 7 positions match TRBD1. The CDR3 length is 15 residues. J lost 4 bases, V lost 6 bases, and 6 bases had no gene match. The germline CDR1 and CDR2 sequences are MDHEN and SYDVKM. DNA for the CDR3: TGTGCCAGCAGATCACCAGGGGGTTATAATTCACCCCTCCACTTT. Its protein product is CASRSPGGYNSPLHF.

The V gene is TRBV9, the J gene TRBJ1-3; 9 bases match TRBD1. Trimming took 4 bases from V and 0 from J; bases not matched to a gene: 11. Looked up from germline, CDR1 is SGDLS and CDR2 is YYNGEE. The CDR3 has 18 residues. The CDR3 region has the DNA TGTGCCAGCAGCAACGGGACAGGGAATGCCTACTCTGGAAACACCATATATTTT. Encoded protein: CASSNGTGNAYSGNTIYF.

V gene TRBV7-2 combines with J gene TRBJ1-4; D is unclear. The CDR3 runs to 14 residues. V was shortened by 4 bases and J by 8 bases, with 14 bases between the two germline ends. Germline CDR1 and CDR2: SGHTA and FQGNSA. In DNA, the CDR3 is TGTGCCAGCAGCTCGTCTCCTGTTCAGGAAAAACTGTTTTTT. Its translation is CASSSSPVQEKLFF.

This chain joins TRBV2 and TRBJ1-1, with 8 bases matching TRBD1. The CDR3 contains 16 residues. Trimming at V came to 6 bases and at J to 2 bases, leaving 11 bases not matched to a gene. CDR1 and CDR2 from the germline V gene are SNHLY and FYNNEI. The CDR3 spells CASSSGQGGGNTEAFF. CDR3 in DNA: TGTGCCAGCAGCTCTGGACAGGGAGGGGGAAACACTGAAGCTTTCTTT. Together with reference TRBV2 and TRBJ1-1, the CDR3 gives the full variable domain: EPEVTQTPSHQVTQMGQEVILRCVPISNHLYFYWYRQILGQKVEFLVSFYNNEISEKSEIFDDQFSVERPDGSNFTLKIRSTKLEDSAMYFCASSSGQGGGNTEAFFGQGTRLTVV.

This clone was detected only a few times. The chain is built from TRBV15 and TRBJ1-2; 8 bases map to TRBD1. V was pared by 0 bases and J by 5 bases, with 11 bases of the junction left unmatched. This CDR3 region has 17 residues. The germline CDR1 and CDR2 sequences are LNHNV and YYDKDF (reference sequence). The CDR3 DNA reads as TGTGCCACCAGCAGAGAACCACTCGGACAGGGAGGATATGGCTACACCTTC. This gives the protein CATSREPLGQGGYGYTF.

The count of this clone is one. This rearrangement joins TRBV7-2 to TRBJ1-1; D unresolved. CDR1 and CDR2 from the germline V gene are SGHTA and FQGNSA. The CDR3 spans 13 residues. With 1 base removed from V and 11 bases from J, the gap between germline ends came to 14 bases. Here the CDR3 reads CASSLDSRREAFF. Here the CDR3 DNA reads TGTGCCAGCAGCTTAGATAGCCGGAGGGAGGCTTTCTTT.

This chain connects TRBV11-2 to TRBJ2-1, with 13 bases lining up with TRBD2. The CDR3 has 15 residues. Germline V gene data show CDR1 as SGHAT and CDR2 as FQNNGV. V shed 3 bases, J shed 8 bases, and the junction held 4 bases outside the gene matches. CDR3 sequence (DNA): TGTGCCAGCAGCTTGTGGACTAGCGGGGGCGATGAGCAGTTCTTC. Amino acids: CASSLWTSGGDEQFF.

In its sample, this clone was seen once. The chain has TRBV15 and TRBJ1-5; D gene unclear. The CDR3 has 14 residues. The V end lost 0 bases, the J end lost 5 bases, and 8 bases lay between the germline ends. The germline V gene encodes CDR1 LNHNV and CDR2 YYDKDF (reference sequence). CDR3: CATSRDLIDQPQHF. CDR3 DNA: TGTGCCACCAGCAGAGACCTGATTGATCAGCCCCAGCATTTT.

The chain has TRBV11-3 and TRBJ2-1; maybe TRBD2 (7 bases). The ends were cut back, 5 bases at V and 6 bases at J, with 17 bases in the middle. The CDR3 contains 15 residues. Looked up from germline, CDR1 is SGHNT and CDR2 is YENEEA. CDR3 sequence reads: CASSPRGAVGNEQFF. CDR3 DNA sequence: TGTGCCAGCAGCCCCCGGGGGGCGGTGGGCAATGAGCAGTTCTTC.

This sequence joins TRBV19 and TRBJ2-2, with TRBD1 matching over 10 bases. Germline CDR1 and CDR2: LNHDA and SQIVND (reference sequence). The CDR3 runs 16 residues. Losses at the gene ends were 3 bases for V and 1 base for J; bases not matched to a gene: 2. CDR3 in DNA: TGTGCCAGTAGTATGAGGACAGGGGGGAACACCGGGGAGCTGTTTTTT. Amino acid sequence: CASSMRTGGNTGELFF.

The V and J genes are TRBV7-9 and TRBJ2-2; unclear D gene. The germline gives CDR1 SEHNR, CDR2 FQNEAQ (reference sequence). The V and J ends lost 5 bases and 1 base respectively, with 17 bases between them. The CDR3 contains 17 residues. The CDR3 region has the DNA TGTGCCAGCAGCCTAACCGGCCGTTTGGGGAACACCGGGGAGCTGTTTTTT. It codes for CASSLTGRLGNTGELFF.

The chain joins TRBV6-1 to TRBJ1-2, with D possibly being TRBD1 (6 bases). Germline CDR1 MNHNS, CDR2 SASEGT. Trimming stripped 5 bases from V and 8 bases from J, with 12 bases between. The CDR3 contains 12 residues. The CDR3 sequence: CASSNQGLGYTF. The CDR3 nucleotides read TGTGCCAGCAGTAACCAGGGGTTAGGCTACACCTTC.

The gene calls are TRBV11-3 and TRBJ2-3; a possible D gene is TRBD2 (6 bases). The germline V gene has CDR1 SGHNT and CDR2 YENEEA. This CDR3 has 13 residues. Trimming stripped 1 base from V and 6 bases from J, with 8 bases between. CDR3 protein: CASSLGGEDTQYF. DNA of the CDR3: TGTGCCAGCAGCTTAGGGGGGGAGGATACGCAGTATTTT.

The CDR3 loop reads CASSLGELETQYF. In DNA form, the CDR3 reads TGTGCCAGCAGCTTAGGGGAGCTAGAGACCCAGTACTTC. The rearrangement uses TRBV7-9 and TRBJ2-5, with D possibly matching TRBD2 (5 bases). Germline values: CDR1 SEHNR, CDR2 FQNEAQ (reference sequence). V was clipped by 1 base and J by 4 bases, with 7 bases between them. The CDR3 totals 13 residues.

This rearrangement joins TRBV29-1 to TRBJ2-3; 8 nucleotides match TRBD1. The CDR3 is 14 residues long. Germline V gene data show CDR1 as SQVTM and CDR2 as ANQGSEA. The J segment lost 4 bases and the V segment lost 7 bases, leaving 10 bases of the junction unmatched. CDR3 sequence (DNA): TGCAGCGCTGGGGGAGGACAGGGTTCAGATACGCAGTATTTT. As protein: CSAGGGQGSDTQYF.

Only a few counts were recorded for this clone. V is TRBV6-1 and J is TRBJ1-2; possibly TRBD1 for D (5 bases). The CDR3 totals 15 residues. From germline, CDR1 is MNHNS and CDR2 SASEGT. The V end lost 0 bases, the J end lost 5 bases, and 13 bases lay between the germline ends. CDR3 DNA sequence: TGTGCCAGCAGTGAAGCGCTTCCCGGGGGATATGGCTACACCTTC. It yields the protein CASSEALPGGYGYTF.

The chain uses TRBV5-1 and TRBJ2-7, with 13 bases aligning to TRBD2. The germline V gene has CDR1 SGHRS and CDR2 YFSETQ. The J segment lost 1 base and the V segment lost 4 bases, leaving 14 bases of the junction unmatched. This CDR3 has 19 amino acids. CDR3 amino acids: CASSVQGSGLAGPSYEQYF. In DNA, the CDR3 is TGCGCCAGCAGCGTCCAGGGGTCGGGACTAGCGGGACCATCCTACGAGCAGTACTTC.

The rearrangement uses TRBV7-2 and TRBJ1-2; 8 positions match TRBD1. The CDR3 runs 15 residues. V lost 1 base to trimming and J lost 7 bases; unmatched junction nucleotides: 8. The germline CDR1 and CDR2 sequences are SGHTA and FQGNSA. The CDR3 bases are TGTGCCAGCAGCTTAGGGATTCAGGGGGCGGGTGGCTACACCTTC. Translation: CASSLGIQGAGGYTF.

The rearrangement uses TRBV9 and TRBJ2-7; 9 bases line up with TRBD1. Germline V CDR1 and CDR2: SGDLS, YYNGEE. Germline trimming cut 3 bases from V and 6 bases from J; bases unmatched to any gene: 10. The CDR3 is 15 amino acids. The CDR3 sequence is CASSAPTGGFTEQYF. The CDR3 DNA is TGTGCCAGCAGCGCTCCGACAGGGGGGTTCACCGAGCAGTACTTC.

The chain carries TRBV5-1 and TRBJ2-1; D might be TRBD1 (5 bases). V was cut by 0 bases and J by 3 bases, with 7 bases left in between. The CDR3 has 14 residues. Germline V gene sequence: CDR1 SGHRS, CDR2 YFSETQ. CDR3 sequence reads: CASSLEGDYNEQFF. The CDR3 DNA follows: TGCGCCAGCAGCTTGGAAGGGGACTACAATGAGCAGTTCTTC.

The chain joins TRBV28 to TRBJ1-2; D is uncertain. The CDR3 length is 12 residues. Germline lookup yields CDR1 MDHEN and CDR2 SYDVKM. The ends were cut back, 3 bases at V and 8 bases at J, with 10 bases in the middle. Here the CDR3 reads CASSLQWTGYTF. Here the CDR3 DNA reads TGTGCCAGCAGTTTGCAATGGACGGGCTACACCTTC.

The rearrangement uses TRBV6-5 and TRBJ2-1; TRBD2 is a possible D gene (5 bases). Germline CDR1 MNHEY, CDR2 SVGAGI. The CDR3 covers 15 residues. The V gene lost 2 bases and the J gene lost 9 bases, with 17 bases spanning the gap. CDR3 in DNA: TGTGCCAGCAGTTACCATGGAAGCGCGGGCGGTGAGCAGTTCTTC. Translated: CASSYHGSAGGEQFF.

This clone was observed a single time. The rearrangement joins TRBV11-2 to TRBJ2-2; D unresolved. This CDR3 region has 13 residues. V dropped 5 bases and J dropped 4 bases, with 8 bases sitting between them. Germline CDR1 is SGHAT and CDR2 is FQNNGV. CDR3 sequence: CASSRLTTGELFF. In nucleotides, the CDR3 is TGTGCCAGCAGCCGGCTAACCACCGGGGAGCTGTTTTTT.

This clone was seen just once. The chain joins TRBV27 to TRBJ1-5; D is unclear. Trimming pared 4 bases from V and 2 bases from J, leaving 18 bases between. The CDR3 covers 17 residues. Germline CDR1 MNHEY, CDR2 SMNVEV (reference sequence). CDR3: CASSSLGSAWGNQPQHF. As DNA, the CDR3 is TGTGCCAGCAGTTCCCTCGGGTCGGCGTGGGGCAATCAGCCCCAGCATTTT.

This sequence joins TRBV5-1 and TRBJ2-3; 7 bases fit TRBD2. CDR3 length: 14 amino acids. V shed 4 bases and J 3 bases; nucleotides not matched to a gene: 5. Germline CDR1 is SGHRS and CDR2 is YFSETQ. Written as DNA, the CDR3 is TGCGCCAGCAGCCCCGGGACTATTACAGATACGCAGTATTTT. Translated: CASSPGTITDTQYF.